Listed here are 21 T cell receptor beta chains from one sample, sequenced in a study of control samples from healthy donors and cancer patients. Data came from immunoSEQ multiplex PCR; TCRdb stores just in-frame clones and leaves some out. In the table there are around 140,000 clones, about nine tenths of which are singletons. Sequenced sample: blood. The receptors were sampled from a man in his forties in good health.

This sequence joins TRBV19 and TRBJ1-5; TRBD1 is a possible D gene (5 bases). CDR3 size: 15 residues. Germline V gene data show CDR1 as LNHDA and CDR2 as SQIVND (reference sequence). Trimming took 3 bases from V and 4 from J, leaving 13 bases between them. The CDR3, as DNA: TGTGCCAGTAGTATCGGCAGGGATGGGAATCAGCCCCAGCATTTT. It yields the protein CASSIGRDGNQPQHF.

The chain is built from TRBV6-5 and TRBJ2-1; 9 bases fit TRBD2. The CDR3 length is 14 residues. The V segment lost 7 bases and the J segment 7 bases; nucleotides outside the gene matches: 8. The germline V gene has CDR1 MNHEY and CDR2 SVGAGI. The CDR3 region is CASMGLAGVNEQFF. The CDR3 nucleotides read TGTGCCAGCATGGGGTTAGCGGGGGTTAATGAGCAGTTCTTC.

CDR3 in amino acids: CASSQDRVYGYTF. Written as DNA, the CDR3 is TGTGCCAGCAGCCAAGACAGGGTCTATGGCTACACCTTC. The V call is TRBV4-2, the J call TRBJ1-2, with D perhaps matching TRBD1 (5 bases). The CDR3 length is 13 residues. V was clipped by 0 bases and J by 4 bases, with 6 bases between them. Germline V CDR1 and CDR2: LGHNA, YNFKEQ.

V and J are TRBV7-2 and TRBJ2-7; no definite D call. The ends were cut back, 4 bases at V and 3 bases at J, with 4 bases in the middle. In germline, CDR1 is SGHTA, CDR2 FQGNSA. The CDR3 totals 11 residues. DNA for the CDR3: TGTGCCAGCAGCTCGGACTACGAGCAGTACTTC. Translating it yields CASSSDYEQYF.

As DNA, the CDR3 is TGTGCCAGCAGCTTAGCCGGGACTAGCGGGGGTAACCCAGGGACGCAGTATTTT. Protein: CASSLAGTSGGNPGTQYF. The gene calls are TRBV11-3 and TRBJ2-3; 14 positions agree with TRBD2. The CDR3 is made up of 18 amino acids. Trimming cost V 1 base and J 9 bases; bases outside gene matches: 12. Germline lookup yields CDR1 SGHNT and CDR2 YENEEA.

The chain joins TRBV5-1 to TRBJ1-2, with D uncertain. The length of the CDR3 is 14 residues. Looked up from germline, CDR1 is SGHRS and CDR2 is YFSETQ. The V end was cut by 4 bases, the J end by 4 bases, with 14 bases between. DNA of the CDR3: TGCGCCAGCAGCCCCTCAGGATCATCCTATGGCTACACCTTC. This sequence encodes CASSPSGSSYGYTF.

The rearrangement uses TRBV2 and TRBJ1-1; 7 bases fit TRBD1. The germline V gene encodes CDR1 SNHLY and CDR2 FYNNEI. The trim removed 4 bases at V and 10 bases at J, leaving 9 bases unmatched. This CDR3 region has 13 residues. This CDR3 reads CASSGDSRAIAFF. The CDR3 region has the DNA TGTGCCAGCAGTGGGGACAGCCGAGCCATAGCTTTCTTT.

V and J are TRBV7-9 and TRBJ1-2; perhaps TRBD1 as D (5 bases). The germline gives CDR1 SEHNR, CDR2 FQNEAQ (reference sequence). Trimming left V 4 bases short and J 13 bases short, with 16 bases between. CDR3 length equals 12 residues. The CDR3 region is CASSSIFPGCTF. CDR3 nucleotides: TGTGCCAGCAGCTCCATCTTTCCAGGGTGCACCTTC.

This chain links TRBV20-1 with TRBJ2-3; no clear D. This CDR3 has 11 amino acids. V lost 6 bases to trimming and J lost 2 bases, with 6 bases between them. Germline CDR1 DFQATT, CDR2 SNEGSKA (reference sequence). The CDR3 DNA reads TGCAGTGCCGCGCACACAGATACGCAGTATTTT. This gives the protein CSAAHTDTQYF.

The V gene is TRBV6-6, the J gene TRBJ1-1; the match to TRBD1 covers 7 bases. The CDR3 covers 12 residues. The germline V gene has CDR1 MNHNY and CDR2 SVGAGI (reference sequence). V lost 6 bases and J lost 5; bases outside the gene matches: 3. Written as DNA, the CDR3 is TGTGCCAGCAGGTCCAGGGGGACTGAAGCTTTCTTT. Protein product: CASRSRGTEAFF.

The chain couples TRBV5-4 to TRBJ1-5; D is unclear. Trimming stripped 0 bases from V and 0 bases from J, with 10 bases between. This CDR3 spans 16 amino acids. The germline gives CDR1 SGHNT, CDR2 YYREEE (reference sequence). The CDR3 nucleotides read TGTGCCAGCAGCTTGGACGGGATCAATAGCAATCAGCCCCAGCATTTT. Translating gives CASSLDGINSNQPQHF.

The chain recombines TRBV11-2 with TRBJ2-7; weak D call: TRBD2 (6 bases). The germline V and J ends were trimmed by 4 bases and 5 bases, with 6 bases remaining between them. In germline, CDR1 is SGHAT, CDR2 FQNNGV. This CDR3 contains 11 residues. CDR3 DNA sequence: TGTGCCAGCAGCTGGGAGGACGAGCAGTACTTC. Translating gives CASSWEDEQYF.

This chain connects TRBV3-1 (or the pseudogene TRBV3-2) to TRBJ1-3; 7 bases fit TRBD1. The CDR3 loop spans 14 amino acids. The V segment lost 4 bases and the J segment 2 bases; nucleotides outside the gene matches: 2. Germline values: CDR1 LGHDT, CDR2 YNNKEL (reference sequence). Here the CDR3 reads CASSLTGAGNTIYF. In DNA form, the CDR3 reads TGTGCCAGCAGCCTTACAGGGGCTGGAAACACCATATATTTT.

V usage is TRBV5-6 and J usage is TRBJ2-7, with 9 bases aligning to TRBD1. CDR1 is SGHDT, CDR2 YYEEEE, per germline. The CDR3 has 14 amino acids. J lost 5 bases, V lost 0 bases, and 3 bases had no gene match. CDR3 protein: CASSLGTGVHEQYF. The CDR3, as DNA: TGTGCCAGCAGCTTGGGGACAGGGGTCCACGAGCAGTACTTC.

V is TRBV27 and J is TRBJ1-1, with D perhaps TRBD1 (5 bases). The germline gives CDR1 MNHEY, CDR2 SMNVEV (reference sequence). The ends were cut back, 3 bases at V and 4 bases at J, with 12 bases in the middle. This CDR3 has 14 residues. The CDR3 bases are TGTGCCAGCAGTTTGGATAGGGGCAGCACTGAAGCTTTCTTT. This encodes CASSLDRGSTEAFF.

The chain links TRBV19 to TRBJ1-5; tentatively, D is TRBD1 (6 bases). Trimming stripped 0 bases from V and 5 bases from J, with 11 bases between. The length of the CDR3 is 15 residues. Germline V gene data show CDR1 as LNHDA and CDR2 as SQIVND (reference sequence). The CDR3 DNA is TGTGCCAGTAGTATAGACGGACAGCGAGATCAGCCCCAGCATTTT. This gives the protein CASSIDGQRDQPQHF.

The rearrangement links TRBV11-2 to TRBJ2-7; D may correspond to TRBD1 or TRBD2 (7 bases each). CDR3 length: 14 amino acids. The V gene's germline CDR1 is SGHAT and CDR2 FQNNGV. V was cut by 2 bases and J by 5 bases, with 13 bases left in between. CDR3 in amino acids: CASSLLGGGNEQYF. In nucleotides, the CDR3 is TGTGCCAGCAGCTTATTGGGAGGGGGCAACGAGCAGTACTTC.

V usage is TRBV6-5 and J usage is TRBJ1-2; TRBD1 might be the D (6 bases). This CDR3 contains 14 residues. V was cut by 5 bases and J by 2 bases, with 12 bases left in between. CDR1 is MNHEY and CDR2 is SVGAGI in the germline V gene. The CDR3 nucleotides read TGTGCCAGCAGTCACAGGGAGAACAACTATGGCTACACCTTC. It encodes CASSHRENNYGYTF.

The chain combines TRBV2 with TRBJ2-7, with D possibly being TRBD2 (6 bases). CDR3 length: 12 residues. The V end lost 7 bases, the J end lost 6 bases, and 13 bases lay between the germline ends. From germline, CDR1 is SNHLY and CDR2 FYNNEI. The CDR3 sequence is CASTFQGGEQYF. DNA for the CDR3: TGTGCCAGCACGTTCCAGGGAGGCGAGCAGTACTTC.

This chain joins TRBV12-3 or TRBV12-4 and TRBJ1-2; tentative D call: TRBD1 (6 bases). V was trimmed by 6 bases and J by 7 bases, leaving 15 bases between them. The CDR3 is 13 residues long. This CDR3 is CASSPSQGLGYTF. CDR3 DNA: TGTGCCAGCAGCCCCTCCCAGGGGCTTGGCTACACCTTC.

The V gene is TRBV27, the J gene TRBJ1-5; TRBD1 matches 9 bases. CDR3 length: 14 amino acids. V gave up 5 bases and J gave up 5 bases; unmatched junction bases: 4. Germline V CDR1 and CDR2: MNHEY, SMNVEV (reference sequence). The CDR3 reads CASSPRTGDQPQHF. Here the CDR3 DNA reads TGTGCCAGCAGTCCGAGGACAGGGGATCAGCCCCAGCATTTT.